This T cell receptor (beta chain) is from a study of long-term antiretroviral therapy in people with HIV (dated by TCRdb to about 2022). Study-wide context: The earliest samples were collected approximately a decade before the 2015 WHO recommendation for immediate ART, a period when ART was typically delayed until CD4 counts fell. Among the 25 to 30 participants with HIV, fewer than twelve were female. A retrospective serial study tested whether ART initiation and durable HIV suppression were associated with changes in peripheral blood TRB repertoire composition and diversity. Test extractions of a monoclonal T-cell line alongside 30 to 35 polyclonal samples showed no cross-contamination during QIAcube processing. A total of about 190 cryopreserved PBMC samples were contributed to the cohort by 30 adults with confirmed HIV infection, with samples collected serially over a mean of about 6 years (range 1-12). Results and caveats for the whole study, not just this receptor: Since PBMC availability was limited, sequencing covered only the TCR beta chain, with no alpha chain pairing. Unsorted PBMC were profiled instead of sorted CD4+ and CD8+ T cells because pre-ART samples had limited cell numbers. The samples were dated from about 2003 to 2017, and the ART regimens that were used may be less effective than current ART regimens. ART initiation was associated with a significant increase in TRB diversity, but diversity stayed significantly below transplant donor controls even after long-term ART. No data were available on ART adherence, viral resistance or therapy changes, limiting inferences about post-ART repertoire changes. Expanded TRB clones identified before ART initiation dominated the repertoire at all time points, although this dominance fluctuated and declined in many PLHIV after ART. Narrower CDR3 length ranges were observed in HIV repertoires than in controls, and an antigen-experienced repertoire with only a slight naive shift after ART was suggested by the network structure.

The immunoSEQ hsTCRB v3.0 assay was used at survey level resolution for TRB variable region sequencing. The targeted TRB sequencing depth was roughly 40,000-50,000 T-cell genomes per sample. Pooled TRB libraries were sequenced on an Illumina MiSeq with a v3 150-cycle kit. On the study's bioinformatics: Repertoire analysis ran in R within a reproducible Nextflow workflow covering QC, data transformation and analysis. LymphoSeq2, an R package for exploring AIRR-Seq data, was used to implement custom analyses. After excluding a few samples that yielded fewer than 5000 total TRB sequences, 150 to 200 HIV repertoires remained for analysis. Of the roughly 180 retained HIV repertoires, 55 to 60 were collected before and approximately 130 after ART initiation. Repertoires were downsampled to 5000 TRB nucleotide sequences, with summary statistics averaged over 100 downsampling iterations. TRB sequences were retained for analysis only if CDR3 regions of at least seven amino acids were present. Diversity was measured with a Shannon entropy-derived clonality score and the Gini coefficient. In the repertoire networks, any two of the top 5000 CDR3 amino acid sequences were connected whenever the two sequences differed by an edit distance of one. Antigen specificity groups and MHC restriction were predicted for TRB CDR3 amino acid sequences with GLIPH2. To flag known associations with CMV, EBV, HIV or tissue antigens, CDR3 amino acid sequences were compared against VDJdb and McPAS-TCR. Pre-ART, post-ART and control groups were compared with Wilcoxon signed-rank tests and Holm-Bonferroni correction. TCRdb re-hosts the immuneACCESS table, in-frame sequences only. Its copies lack some clones; in the studies checked, an unresolved V gene accounts for under half of them, and the cause for the rest is not known. The D gene and trimming were derived from the DNA, and the V and J assignments and clone size from that table. Across this sample there are 15,000 to 20,000 clones, with around 83% seen only once. The top ten clonotypes cover around 19% of the sample.

The table lists this clone with a few counts. No cognate antigen has been identified for it. No per-base quality is available; no much larger clone lies one base away. V gives up 3 bases and J gives up 5 bases, and the segment between their germline ends measures 17 bases. From the germline V gene (reference sequence), CDR1 is LNHDA and CDR2 is SQIVND. CDR3 length: 15 amino acids, cysteine to phenylalanine. CDR3 DNA only is kept here, 45 bases in frame from base 1. Inclusion was restricted to participants for whom at least one PBMC sample before ART initiation and at least two post-ART samples were available. All participants with HIV were treated in the United States of America. Before DNA extraction, cryopreserved samples of about 0.95-10 million PBMC were thawed and washed. At the time of the earliest PBMC sample for each participant with HIV, ages ranged from roughly 23 to 60 years. Per participant, PBMC samples came from 1-4 timepoints prior to ART initiation and 2-8 timepoints following ART initiation, for a median of 7 samples. Serial HIV viral load, CD4+ T-cell count, ART history and demographic data were obtained for every participant. Using a Qiagen kit on a QIAcube, genomic DNA was extracted from unsorted PBMC, with samples processed in batches of 12.

The rearranged segments are TRBV19 and TRBJ2-7; TRBD1 is a weak D gene call, 5 bases matching. This material consisted of unsorted PBMCs, taken just before starting antiretroviral therapy. The sequence was obtained from a man between 40 and 49 years old with HIV. The DNA sequence is given as TGTGCCAGTAGTATCATTCAGACAGTCAAGGACGAGCAGTACTTC. Its protein reads: CASSIIQTVKDEQYF.